Below, 10 T cell receptor beta chains from the same sample are listed, as sequenced in a study of blood T cell repertoires in COVID-19. Sequencing was performed with immunoSEQ multiplex PCR; in TCRdb, only in-frame clones are kept and a portion is missing. This sample has about 220,000 clones, with about 88% found just once. The sample was peripheral blood. Receptor source: a man aged 35-49 years with active or convalescent COVID-19.

This chain links TRBV7-9 with TRBJ2-1; TRBD1 is a possible D gene (6 bases). Germline V gene data show CDR1 as SEHNR and CDR2 as FQNEAQ (reference sequence). The V and J ends lost 1 base and 9 bases respectively, with 19 bases between them. CDR3 length: 16 amino acids. CDR3 region: CASSLVMTPRGGEQFF. For the CDR3, the DNA is TGTGCCAGCAGCTTAGTCATGACCCCCAGAGGGGGTGAGCAGTTCTTC.

This chain connects TRBV6-5 to TRBJ1-5, with D possibly TRBD1 on 6 matching bases. V lost 2 bases, J lost 6 bases, and 8 bases lay in between. Germline CDR1 MNHEY, CDR2 SVGAGI. CDR3 length: 13 residues. CDR3 in amino acids: CASSYRGGQPQHF. In DNA form, the CDR3 reads TGTGCCAGCAGTTACAGGGGGGGTCAGCCCCAGCATTTT.

The rearrangement links TRBV5-1 to TRBJ2-2; 10 bases agree with TRBD2. Germline V lookup: CDR1 SGHRS, CDR2 YFSETQ. V was pared by 4 bases and J by 1 base, with 4 bases of the junction left unmatched. There are 16 residues in the CDR3. The CDR3 sequence: CASSRRLAGNTGELFF. The DNA of the CDR3 is TGCGCCAGCAGCCGCAGACTAGCGGGGAACACCGGGGAGCTGTTTTTT.

This chain links TRBV7-9 with TRBJ1-4, with TRBD1 matching 8 bases. The CDR3 runs 16 residues. Germline V lookup: CDR1 SEHNR, CDR2 FQNEAQ (reference sequence). J lost 7 bases, V lost 1 base, and 8 bases had no gene match. The CDR3 loop reads CASSLGGQGPFEKLFF. CDR3 sequence (DNA): TGTGCCAGCAGCTTAGGTGGACAGGGACCTTTTGAAAAACTGTTTTTT.

The J gene is TRBJ2-3, the V gene TRBV9; possible D gene TRBD2, 6 bases. There are 15 residues in the CDR3. Trimming stripped 0 bases from V and 2 bases from J, with 10 bases between. Germline-derived CDR1 and CDR2 are SGDLS and YYNGEE. CDR3 DNA sequence: TGTGCCAGCAGCGTAGAAAAGGGACTCACAGATACGCAGTATTTT. Its translation is CASSVEKGLTDTQYF.

The chain has TRBV30 and TRBJ1-1; D perhaps matches TRBD1 (6 bases). The V gene lost 5 bases and the J gene lost 6 bases, with 16 bases spanning the gap. The germline V gene has CDR1 GTSNPN and CDR2 SVGIG (reference sequence). CDR3 length equals 13 residues. The CDR3 here is CAWGNRVGAEAFF. The CDR3 DNA follows: TGTGCCTGGGGGAACAGGGTCGGCGCTGAAGCTTTCTTT. The full variable domain, completed using reference TRBV30 and TRBJ1-1, is SQTIHQWPATLVQPVGSPLSLECTVEGTSNPNLYWYRQAAGRGLQLLFYSVGIGQISSEVPQNLSASRPQDRQFILSSKKLLLSDSGFYLCAWGNRVGAEAFFGQGTRLTVV.

The chain combines TRBV19 with TRBJ2-1; TRBD2 aligns across 10 bases. The trim removed 1 base at V and 7 bases at J, leaving 4 bases unmatched. This CDR3 has 15 residues. CDR1 and CDR2 from the germline V gene are LNHDA and SQIVND (reference sequence). The CDR3 is CASSIVDSGRNEQFF. DNA for the CDR3: TGTGCCAGTAGTATAGTGGATAGCGGGAGGAATGAGCAGTTCTTC. Full variable domain (outside the CDR3, taken from reference TRBV19 and TRBJ2-1): DGGITQSPKYLFRKEGQNVTLSCEQNLNHDAMYWYRQDPGQGLRLIYYSQIVNDFQKGDIAEGYSVSREKKESFPLTVTSAQKNPTAFYLCASSIVDSGRNEQFFGPGTRLTVL.

The rearrangement links TRBV6-5 to TRBJ2-2, with 7 bases fitting TRBD1. The CDR3 runs to 13 residues. CDR1 is MNHEY, CDR2 SVGAGI, per germline. V dropped 6 bases and J dropped 14; count of bases not matched to a gene: 12. The CDR3 reads CASRKTTGNPLFF. CDR3 DNA: TGTGCCAGCAGGAAAACGACAGGGAACCCACTGTTTTTT.

This sequence joins TRBV19 and TRBJ1-1; D is uncertain. The V gene's germline CDR1 is LNHDA and CDR2 SQIVND (reference sequence). This CDR3 is 11 amino acids long. V dropped 7 bases and J dropped 0 bases, with 3 bases sitting between them. CDR3 DNA: TGTGCCAGTACTGTGAACACTGAAGCTTTCTTT. This translates into CASTVNTEAFF.

The chain uses TRBV2 and TRBJ1-1; D is perhaps TRBD1 (6 bases). The CDR3 runs to 14 residues. Trimming took off 6 bases at V and 0 bases at J, with 11 bases between the two ends. Germline CDR1 and CDR2: SNHLY and FYNNEI. The CDR3 here is CASSTTGVNTEAFF. CDR3 nucleotides: TGTGCCAGCAGCACGACAGGAGTGAACACTGAAGCTTTCTTT.